These 12 T cell receptor beta chains were sequenced from one sample in a study of cytomegalovirus exposure and HLA in healthy donors. This PCR relied on a set of 60 Vbeta primers and 13 Jbeta primers. Data came from immunoSEQ multiplex PCR; TCRdb stores just in-frame clones and leaves some out. The sample contains about 120,000 clones, approximately 8.6% of which appear only once. Sequenced: PBMCs. The receptors stem from a woman aged 40-49 years in good health and CMV-seropositive.

The chain recombines TRBV7-2 with TRBJ2-1; unclear D gene. V was shortened by 6 bases and J by 0 bases, with 6 bases between the two germline ends. The CDR3 consists of 13 residues. CDR1 and CDR2 from the germline V gene are SGHTA and FQGNSA. The CDR3 here is CASSLSSYNEQFF. The CDR3 region has the DNA TGTGCCAGCAGTCTATCCTCCTACAATGAGCAGTTCTTC.

This clone was counted between two and nine times. J is TRBJ2-3 and V is TRBV28; D possibly corresponds to TRBD1 (6 bases). The CDR3 is 14 residues long. CDR1 and CDR2 (germline): MDHEN, SYDVKM. V lost 6 bases and J lost 5, with 15 bases in between. The chain's CDR3 is CASRDQGSGDTQYF. The CDR3 DNA follows: TGTGCCAGCAGGGATCAGGGGAGCGGAGATACGCAGTATTTT.

Only a few counts were recorded for this clone. V is TRBV4-1 and J is TRBJ2-7; TRBD1 matches 8 bases. The ends lost 0 bases at V and 3 bases at J; junction bases unmatched: 10. This CDR3 has 17 amino acids. Germline loops: CDR1 MGHRA, CDR2 YSYEKL. The CDR3 loop is CASSQDPRRGQLYEQYF. The CDR3 DNA sequence: TGCGCCAGCAGCCAAGATCCGCGCAGGGGGCAACTCTACGAGCAGTACTTC.

This clone was counted only a few times. This sequence joins TRBV5-1 and TRBJ1-1, with D possibly being TRBD1 (5 bases). V lost 1 base, J lost 0 bases, and 13 bases lay in between. The germline CDR1 and CDR2 sequences are SGHRS and YFSETQ. This CDR3 comprises 16 residues. In DNA, the CDR3 is TGCGCCAGCAGCTTGAGGGGAAACTCCATGAACACTGAAGCTTTCTTT. The encoded protein is CASSLRGNSMNTEAFF. Drawing the rest from reference TRBV5-1 and TRBJ1-1, the complete variable domain is KAGVTQTPRYLIKTRGQQVTLSCSPISGHRSVSWYQQTPGQGLQFLFEYFSETQRNKGNFPGRFSGRQFSNSRSEMNVSTLELGDSALYLCASSLRGNSMNTEAFFGQGTRLTVV.

This clone was picked up a small number of times. This rearrangement joins TRBV4-1 to TRBJ2-7, with TRBD2 as a possible D gene (5 bases). Between the trimmed V and J ends, which lost 4 bases and 12 bases, there was a span of 22 bases. This CDR3 has 14 amino acids. Looked up from germline, CDR1 is MGHRA and CDR2 is YSYEKL. The CDR3: CASSPEGGALRRYF. The CDR3 DNA reads as TGCGCCAGCAGCCCCGAAGGAGGAGCCCTGAGGCGGTACTTC.

This clone was seen more than once but under ten times. The chain has TRBV5-1 and TRBJ2-7; possible D gene TRBD1, 6 bases. V lost 2 bases to trimming and J lost 2 bases, with 11 bases between them. The CDR3 is 14 amino acids. The germline V gene encodes CDR1 SGHRS and CDR2 YFSETQ. The CDR3 nucleotides read TGCGCCAGCAGCTTCCGCAGGGGCGCCTACGAGCAGTACTTC. Translation gives CASSFRRGAYEQYF.

The chain recombines TRBV30 with TRBJ2-1, with D perhaps matching TRBD2 (6 bases). The CDR3 consists of 15 residues. Per the germline V gene, CDR1 is GTSNPN and CDR2 is SVGIG (reference sequence). V was clipped by 0 bases and J by 3 bases, with 12 bases between them. CDR3 sequence reads: CAWSVLGTDYNEQFF. DNA of the CDR3: TGTGCCTGGAGTGTACTAGGGACTGACTACAATGAGCAGTTCTTC.

This clone was counted between two and nine times. CDR3 sequence (DNA): TGTGCCAGTAGTGTCAGGGGGCGCGATCAGCCCCAGCATTTT. Protein sequence: CASSVRGRDQPQHF. This rearrangement joins TRBV19 to TRBJ1-5; TRBD1 aligns across 8 bases. V was pared by 5 bases and J by 5 bases, with 5 bases of the junction left unmatched. Germline loops: CDR1 LNHDA, CDR2 SQIVND (reference sequence). The CDR3 extends over 14 amino acids.

This sequence joins TRBV7-3 and TRBJ2-2; no clear D gene. The CDR3 is made up of 12 amino acids. From germline, CDR1 is SGHTA and CDR2 FQGTGA. V lost 5 bases to trimming and J lost 7 bases, with 8 bases between them. The CDR3 region is CASSPYDGELFF. CDR3 DNA sequence: TGTGCCAGCAGCCCCTATGACGGGGAGCTGTTTTTT.

The rearrangement uses TRBV5-1 and TRBJ2-5, with a tentative D call TRBD1 (6 bases). There are 14 residues in the CDR3. Germline CDR1 reads SGHRS; CDR2 reads YFSETQ. Between the trimmed V and J ends, which lost 1 base and 5 bases, there was a span of 12 bases. This chain's CDR3 is CASSLTGSRETQYF. The CDR3 DNA sequence: TGCGCCAGCAGCTTGACAGGGAGTCGGGAGACCCAGTACTTC.

There are a few counts of this clone. One end of the junction varies from germline; a read error may be responsible. This chain links TRBV18 with TRBJ1-1; 7 bases match TRBD1. Germline loops: CDR1 KGHSH, CDR2 LQKENI. This CDR3 spans 14 amino acids. The CDR3 coding sequence is TGTGCCAGCTTACCAAGGTCAGGGGGCACTGAAGCTTTCTTT. Translation: CASLPRSGGTEAFF.

In its sample, this clone was seen many times. The chain couples TRBV7-2 to TRBJ2-7; 8 bases map to TRBD1. The CDR3 is 16 amino acids. The V and J ends lost 5 bases and 1 base, in that order; junction bases with no gene match: 10. CDR1 and CDR2 from the germline V gene are SGHTA and FQGNSA. The chain's CDR3 is CASSRGGTGGSYEQYF. In DNA form, the CDR3 reads TGTGCCAGCAGCCGTGGCGGAACAGGGGGTTCCTACGAGCAGTACTTC.